The 2 T cell receptor beta chains presented below share a single source sample, sequenced in a study of shared clonotypes between healthy human individuals. TCRdb's copy holds only in-frame clones and misses some; the assay was immunoSEQ multiplex PCR. The sample has about a million clones; approximately 80% are singletons. Sequenced input: memory CD4+ T cells from PBMCs. Noted subset: CD45RA-negative fraction. These receptors originate from a young man in good health. Some clones in this sample may be carry-over from other donors' samples.

This clone was detected ten times or more. The V gene is TRBV6-1, the J gene TRBJ1-5, with 7 bases matching TRBD1. Per the germline V gene, CDR1 is MNHNS and CDR2 is SASEGT. Losses at the gene ends were 5 bases for V and 8 bases for J; bases not matched to a gene: 9. The CDR3 has 14 residues. DNA for the CDR3: TGTGCCAGCAGTTTCGACAGGGCCGCGGAGCCCCAGCATTTT. Residues: CASSFDRAAEPQHF.

V usage is TRBV6-1 and J usage is TRBJ1-1; D is perhaps TRBD1 (6 bases). Germline V gene data show CDR1 as MNHNS and CDR2 as SASEGT. Trimming took 7 bases from V and 0 from J, leaving 9 bases between them. The CDR3 length is 13 residues. CDR3 sequence (DNA): TGTGCCAGCATAGGGGACATGAACACTGAAGCTTTCTTT. Protein product: CASIGDMNTEAFF.